These T cell receptor beta chains were read from a single sample in a study of shared clonotypes between healthy human individuals. Sequencing was performed with immunoSEQ multiplex PCR; in TCRdb, only in-frame clones are kept and a portion is missing. The sample yields some 550,000 clones, more than 95% seen once. The specimen was naive CD4+ T cells sorted from blood. All receptors derive from a young woman in good health. Each CDR3 is given with its conserved first and last residue. D genes are given only for firm matches. A clone size is listed for some rows: how often the clone was seen (once, few, many), or a class if it is expanded.

j_gene: TRBJ1-1
v_gene: TRBV7-2
abundance: .
d_gene: .
CDR3nt: TGTGCCAGCAGCTTCCGCAGGTTGAACACTGAAGCTTTCTTT
CDR3aa: CASSFRRLNTEAFF

j_gene: TRBJ1-5
v_gene: TRBV7-2
abundance: .
d_gene: .
CDR3nt: TGTGCCAGCAGCTTCGACAGTAGCAATCAGCCCCAGCATTTT
CDR3aa: CASSFDSSNQPQHF

j_gene: TRBJ2-7
v_gene: TRBV28
abundance: .
d_gene: .
CDR3nt: TGTGCCAGCTCTGGGGCTGCCTACGAGCAGTACTTC
CDR3aa: CASSGAAYEQYF

j_gene: TRBJ2-5
v_gene: TRBV19
abundance: .
d_gene: .
CDR3nt: TGTGCCAGTAGTACGACAGTCCAAGAGACCCAGTACTTC
CDR3aa: CASSTTVQETQYF

j_gene: TRBJ2-5
v_gene: TRBV19
abundance: .
d_gene: .
CDR3nt: TGTGCCAGTAGTATAGTCAGGGAAGAGACCCAGTACTTC
CDR3aa: CASSIVREETQYF

j_gene: TRBJ2-5
v_gene: TRBV7-2
abundance: once
d_gene: TRBD2
CDR3nt: TGTGCCAGCAGTCCCCGAGCGGGAGCTCTGGAGACCCAGTACTTC
CDR3aa: CASSPRAGALETQYF

j_gene: TRBJ1-2
v_gene: TRBV25-1
abundance: .
d_gene: .
CDR3nt: TGTGCCAGCAGTGAAATAGGGCATGGCTACACCTTC
CDR3aa: CASSEIGHGYTF

j_gene: TRBJ2-1
v_gene: TRBV5-1
abundance: .
d_gene: TRBD1
CDR3nt: TGCGCCAGCAGCACGGACAGGGGGCCCATAATTGAGCAGTTCTTC
CDR3aa: CASSTDRGPIIEQFF

j_gene: TRBJ2-2
v_gene: TRBV6-4
abundance: .
d_gene: .
CDR3nt: TGTGCCAGCAGTGTGCGCCCCGGGACCGGGGAGCTGTTTTTT
CDR3aa: CASSVRPGTGELFF

j_gene: TRBJ1-1
v_gene: TRBV25-1
abundance: .
d_gene: .
CDR3nt: TGTGCCAGCAAGGAAGACAGTCACGCTTTCTTT
CDR3aa: CASKEDSHAFF

j_gene: TRBJ1-4
v_gene: TRBV11-2
abundance: .
d_gene: .
CDR3nt: TGTGCCAGCAGCTTAAAGGGCTTGAAGGGGTATGAAAAACTGTTTTTT
CDR3aa: CASSLKGLKGYEKLFF

j_gene: TRBJ2-2
v_gene: TRBV5-1
abundance: .
d_gene: .
CDR3nt: TGCGCCAGCAGCTTTTCAGGGCAGGGGACTACCGGGGAGCTGTTTTTT
CDR3aa: CASSFSGQGTTGELFF

j_gene: TRBJ1-5
v_gene: TRBV6-4
abundance: .
d_gene: .
CDR3nt: TGTGCCAGCAAGTCCAGCCCTAGCAATCAGCCCCAGCATTTT
CDR3aa: CASKSSPSNQPQHF

j_gene: TRBJ2-2
v_gene: TRBV5-4
abundance: .
d_gene: .
CDR3nt: TGTGCCAGCAGCAGGAGCGGCACCGGGGAGCTGTTTTTT
CDR3aa: CASSRSGTGELFF

j_gene: TRBJ1-1
v_gene: TRBV6-5
abundance: .
d_gene: .
CDR3nt: TGTGCCAGCAGTTACTTCGCGGACATGATGAACACTGAAGCTTTCTTT
CDR3aa: CASSYFADMMNTEAFF

j_gene: TRBJ1-4
v_gene: TRBV28
abundance: .
d_gene: .
CDR3nt: TGTGCCAGCAGGGGTGTACCGGGACGGAATAATGAAAAACTGTTTTTT
CDR3aa: CASRGVPGRNNEKLFF

j_gene: TRBJ2-1
v_gene: TRBV11-2
abundance: .
d_gene: .
CDR3nt: TGTGCCAGCAGCTTAGGGGGGTTCAATGAGCAGTTCTTC
CDR3aa: CASSLGGFNEQFF

j_gene: TRBJ2-7
v_gene: TRBV7-8
abundance: .
d_gene: TRBD1
CDR3nt: TGTGCCAGCAGCTTACGACGGGACAGAATTTACGAGCAGTACTTC
CDR3aa: CASSLRRDRIYEQYF

j_gene: TRBJ2-3
v_gene: TRBV2
abundance: .
d_gene: .
CDR3nt: TGTGCCAGCAGAACGGGAGTCGGCACAGATACGCAGTATTTT
CDR3aa: CASRTGVGTDTQYF

j_gene: TRBJ2-3
v_gene: TRBV29-1
abundance: .
d_gene: .
CDR3nt: TGCAGCGTTCTTGGCGAACCCGCCGGTGGTACGCAGTATTTT
CDR3aa: CSVLGEPAGGTQYF

j_gene: TRBJ2-1
v_gene: TRBV11-3
abundance: .
d_gene: .
CDR3nt: TGTGCCAGCAGCTTCCGGGAAATGAACAATGAGCAGTTCTTC
CDR3aa: CASSFREMNNEQFF

j_gene: TRBJ1-2
v_gene: TRBV11-2
abundance: .
d_gene: .
CDR3nt: TGTGCCAGCAGCCTACAGTTGAATGGGGGAAGGAACTATGGCTACACCTTC
CDR3aa: CASSLQLNGGRNYGYTF

j_gene: TRBJ2-7
v_gene: TRBV6-1
abundance: once
d_gene: .
CDR3nt: TGTGCCAGCAGTGAATCTGGGAACGAGCAGTACTTC
CDR3aa: CASSESGNEQYF